This TCR beta chain is from a study of T cells in Graves' hyperthyroidism and ophthalmopathy. RNA transcripts served as the template for amplifying TCR beta CDR3 regions. HTBI primers were the set used in a first-round RT-PCR of the TCR CDR3. TCRdb analysed the multiplex PCR reads with MiXCR anew, one entry per CDR3 protein. Of fewer than 900,000 distinct CDR3 sequences in the sample, roughly a sixth were seen once. The CDR3 loop spans 15 amino acids. From germline, CDR1 is SGHRS and CDR2 YFSETQ. Trimming left V 5 bases short and J 3 bases short, with 14 bases between. The sequence derives from a woman aged 50 to 60 with Graves' hyperthyroidism that later progressed to Graves' ophthalmopathy. The sample was blood. The J gene is TRBJ1-4, the V gene TRBV5-1, with D perhaps TRBD1 (6 bases). This CDR3 is CASRKQGSANEKLFF. Here the CDR3 DNA reads TGCGCCAGCAGAAAACAGGGTTCGGCTAATGAAAAACTGTTTTTT.